One sample yielded the 28 T cell receptor beta chains listed below, sequenced in a study of shared clonotypes between healthy human individuals. Profiled with immunoSEQ multiplex PCR; TCRdb holds only in-frame clones, not every one. This sample has 2 million to 2.5 million clones, with over 90% found just once. Sequencing used naive CD4+ T cells from PBMCs. Subset in this sample: CD45RA+ positively selected. All receptors derive from a man aged 18-30 years in good health. Some clones in this sample may be carry-over from other donors' samples.

A single count supports this clone. The V and J genes are TRBV5-1 and TRBJ2-3; TRBD2 matches at 7 bases. The germline CDR1 and CDR2 sequences are SGHRS and YFSETQ. This CDR3 region has 15 residues. V was pared by 2 bases and J by 0 bases, with 3 bases of the junction left unmatched. CDR3 loop: CASSFRRGSTDTQYF. The CDR3 DNA follows: TGCGCCAGCAGCTTCAGGCGGGGGAGCACAGATACGCAGTATTTT.

Details on this clone: Other DNA sequences in this sample translate to the same CDR3. The chain is built from TRBV14 and TRBJ1-2; D might be TRBD1 (6 bases). V shed 0 bases and J shed 4 bases, with 9 bases lying between them. The CDR3 runs 14 residues. Germline values: CDR1 SGHDN, CDR2 FVKESK. The CDR3 DNA sequence: TGTGCCAGCAGCCAAGACAGGGGAGCCTATGGCTACACCTTC. It is translated as CASSQDRGAYGYTF.

V gene TRBV10-2 combines with J gene TRBJ2-5; TRBD1 agrees at 11 bases. Unmatched junction bases numbered 5, after V lost 6 bases and J lost 5 bases. The CDR3 spans 14 residues. Germline V gene data show CDR1 as WSHSY and CDR2 as SAAADI. The CDR3 DNA reads TGCGCCAGCAGGGACAGGGGGCAATGGGAGACCCAGTACTTC. Protein product: CASRDRGQWETQYF.

V and J are TRBV28 and TRBJ2-5, with TRBD2 matching over 7 bases. This CDR3 is built from 14 residues. V lost 4 bases, J lost 1 base, and 3 bases stayed unmatched. Germline V lookup: CDR1 MDHEN, CDR2 SYDVKM. CDR3 nucleotide sequence: TGTGCCAGCAGTTGGGGGGGTGTCCAAGAGACCCAGTACTTC. Amino acids: CASSWGGVQETQYF.

This rearrangement joins TRBV28 to TRBJ2-7; no reliable D call. The length of the CDR3 is 14 residues. Per the germline V gene, CDR1 is MDHEN and CDR2 is SYDVKM. V gave up 10 bases and J gave up 3 bases, with 19 bases separating them. The CDR3 DNA is TGTGCCACCCTGGGTTCCCCAAGAGGCTACGAGCAGTACTTC. Protein product: CATLGSPRGYEQYF.

The chain recombines TRBV19 with TRBJ1-4; D call uncertain. Germline lookup yields CDR1 LNHDA and CDR2 SQIVND (reference sequence). The CDR3 is 14 amino acids. V lost 6 bases and J lost 2, with 10 bases in between. The DNA of the CDR3 is TGTGCCAGTAGACCCGTGGGGACTAATGAAAAACTGTTTTTT. Its translation: CASRPVGTNEKLFF.

CDR3 in DNA: TGTGCCAGCAGAAACGGGGGGGAAGCCTACAATGAGCAGTTCTTC. This gives the protein CASRNGGEAYNEQFF. This chain joins TRBV28 and TRBJ2-1, with 8 bases identical to TRBD2. There are 15 residues in the CDR3. Germline loops: CDR1 MDHEN, CDR2 SYDVKM. With V trimmed by 6 bases and J by 2 bases, 6 bases remained unmatched.

The chain employs TRBV4-1 and TRBJ2-2; TRBD2 matches 8 bases. Germline CDR1 reads MGHRA; CDR2 reads YSYEKL. This CDR3 spans 13 amino acids. J gave up 9 bases and V 4 bases, and 4 bases lay outside the gene matches. In DNA, the CDR3 is TGCGCCAGCAGCCGGCGGGGGGCCTGGGAGCTGTTTTTT. It translates to CASSRRGAWELFF.

Remarks on this clone: The identical CDR3 is also encoded by other nucleotide sequences in the sample. This chain links TRBV5-1 with TRBJ2-3; 11 bases match TRBD2. From germline, CDR1 is SGHRS and CDR2 YFSETQ. Losses at the gene ends were 0 bases for V and 3 bases for J; bases not matched to a gene: 3. The CDR3 totals 16 residues. CDR3 in amino acids: CASSLGPSGGTDTQYF. CDR3 DNA: TGCGCCAGCAGCTTGGGCCCTAGCGGGGGGACAGATACGCAGTATTTT.

The J gene is TRBJ2-7, the V gene TRBV19; possibly TRBD1 for D (5 bases). The CDR3 has 16 residues. CDR1 and CDR2 (germline): LNHDA, SQIVND (reference sequence). Between the trimmed V and J ends, which lost 4 bases and 0 bases, there was a span of 16 bases. The chain's CDR3 is CASSNPTDLSSYEQYF. CDR3 coding DNA: TGTGCCAGTAGTAACCCGACAGACCTCAGCTCCTACGAGCAGTACTTC.

This chain joins TRBV11-2 and TRBJ1-3, with 7 bases fitting TRBD1. The ends lost 5 bases at V and 2 bases at J; junction bases unmatched: 9. The CDR3 totals 16 residues. The germline V gene encodes CDR1 SGHAT and CDR2 FQNNGV. The CDR3 protein is CASSLRTGLTGNTIYF. DNA for the CDR3: TGTGCCAGCAGCCTCCGGACAGGTCTTACTGGAAACACCATATATTTT.

This chain joins TRBV10-3 and TRBJ2-3; 8 bases agree with TRBD1. The CDR3 consists of 15 residues. Germline lookup yields CDR1 ENHRY and CDR2 SYGVKD. The junction had 14 bases not matched to a gene; V was cut back by 10 bases and J by 5 bases. CDR3: CATKDRAEFKDTQYF. The DNA of the CDR3 is TGTGCCACTAAGGACAGGGCGGAATTTAAAGATACGCAGTATTTT.

Of note for this clone: Other DNA variants within this sample encode the same CDR3. The J gene is TRBJ2-5, the V gene TRBV5-1; a possible D gene is TRBD2 (7 bases). The CDR3 consists of 14 residues. Germline V CDR1 and CDR2: SGHRS, YFSETQ. V lost 0 bases to trimming and J lost 4 bases, with 10 bases between them. The CDR3 loop reads CASSLDGGRETQYF. The CDR3 DNA reads as TGCGCCAGCAGCTTGGACGGGGGGCGAGAGACCCAGTACTTC.

The chain links TRBV2 to TRBJ2-1; 8 bases agree with TRBD2. V was clipped by 6 bases and J by 3 bases; unmatched bases: 10. Germline CDR1 SNHLY, CDR2 FYNNEI. The CDR3 has 16 residues. The CDR3 spells CASRRGSGADYNEQFF. The CDR3 nucleotides are TGTGCCAGCAGAAGGGGTAGCGGGGCGGACTACAATGAGCAGTTCTTC.

The rearrangement joins TRBV28 to TRBJ2-3, with TRBD1 matching over 11 bases. J was trimmed by 9 bases and V by 6 bases; bases with no gene match: 11. The CDR3 consists of 15 residues. The germline gives CDR1 MDHEN, CDR2 SYDVKM. The CDR3 bases are TGTGCCAGCAGCTCCCCGGGACAGGGGGAAAGGACGCAGTATTTT. The encoded protein is CASSSPGQGERTQYF. The variable domain in full, completed from reference TRBV28 and TRBJ2-3, reads DVKVTQSSRYLVKRTGEKVFLECVQDMDHENMFWYRQDPGLGLRLIYFSYDVKMKEKGDIPEGYSVSREKKERFSLILESASTNQTSMYLCASSSPGQGERTQYFGPGTRLTVL.

The genes are TRBV28 and TRBJ1-5; D might be TRBD1 (5 bases). This CDR3 contains 16 residues. CDR1 and CDR2 from the germline V gene are MDHEN and SYDVKM. V was pared by 4 bases and J by 3 bases, with 16 bases between. The CDR3 reads CASSSLRRGSNQPQHF. The CDR3 nucleotides are TGTGCCAGCAGTTCCCTTCGTCGGGGGTCCAATCAGCCCCAGCATTTT.

V gene TRBV15 combines with J gene TRBJ1-2; D is perhaps TRBD1 (5 bases). V gave up 0 bases and J gave up 8 bases, with 16 bases separating them. The CDR3 totals 15 residues. Germline V CDR1 and CDR2: LNHNV, YYDKDF (reference sequence). In DNA, the CDR3 is TGTGCCACCAGCAGAGATCCTCAGGCAGGGCAAGGCTACACCTTC. Its translation is CATSRDPQAGQGYTF.

To note about this clone: This sample also contains other DNA sequences that code for the same CDR3. The chain carries TRBV5-1 and TRBJ1-4; 7 nucleotides agree with TRBD1. CDR1 is SGHRS, CDR2 YFSETQ, per germline. With 1 base clipped from V and 7 bases from J, the junction kept 4 bases outside the gene matches. This CDR3 is 14 amino acids long. CDR3 sequence: CASSLLQGSEKLFF. In DNA form, the CDR3 reads TGCGCCAGCAGCTTGTTACAGGGGAGTGAAAAACTGTTTTTT.

This clone was detected once. The J gene is TRBJ2-2, the V gene TRBV7-9, with TRBD2 matching 12 bases. After removal of 3 bases from V and 0 bases from J, the junction contained 8 bases not matched to a gene. This CDR3 is built from 19 residues. Germline values: CDR1 SEHNR, CDR2 FQNEAQ (reference sequence). The CDR3 protein is CASSFRSSGRASNTGELFF. In nucleotides, the CDR3 is TGTGCCAGCAGCTTTCGTTCTAGCGGGAGGGCATCGAACACCGGGGAGCTGTTTTTT.

The V call is TRBV4-1, the J call TRBJ2-7; D may match TRBD1 or TRBD2 (5 bases each). Deletions cut 6 bases from V and 4 bases from J, with 19 bases between. The CDR3 runs 15 residues. CDR1 is MGHRA and CDR2 is YSYEKL in the germline V gene. CDR3 protein: CASSVDEGHRYEQYF. CDR3 nucleotides: TGCGCCAGCAGTGTTGACGAGGGGCACAGGTACGAGCAGTACTTC.

This chain uses TRBV5-1 with TRBJ2-7; tentatively, D is TRBD2 (6 bases). With 2 bases removed from V and 2 bases from J, the gap between germline ends came to 14 bases. This CDR3 spans 15 amino acids. Germline CDR1 and CDR2: SGHRS and YFSETQ. The chain's CDR3 is CASSFIPGETYEQYF. The CDR3 DNA follows: TGCGCCAGCAGCTTTATCCCGGGGGAAACCTACGAGCAGTACTTC.

With regard to this clone: The sample carries other DNA sequences with the same CDR3. The V and J genes are TRBV5-6 and TRBJ1-2, with D hard to call. The CDR3 loop spans 14 amino acids. V was shortened by 0 bases and J by 4 bases, with 10 bases between the two germline ends. Germline CDR1 is SGHDT and CDR2 is YYEEEE. The CDR3: CASSLGAGSYGYTF. The CDR3 nucleotides are TGTGCCAGCAGCTTGGGGGCCGGTAGCTATGGCTACACCTTC.

The genes are TRBV18 and TRBJ2-5, with 7 positions matching TRBD1. The V gene's germline CDR1 is KGHSH and CDR2 LQKENI. This CDR3 comprises 17 residues. Trimming at V came to 1 base and at J to 4 bases, leaving 12 bases not matched to a gene. CDR3 in amino acids: CASSPQNPRGPGETQYF. The CDR3 DNA is TGTGCCAGCTCACCACAAAATCCAAGGGGGCCTGGAGAGACCCAGTACTTC.

Points on this clone: An end of the junction differs from the germline gene, which may be a read error. CDR3 loop: CASGGQGANSLF. The CDR3 DNA reads as TGTGCCAGCGGGGGACAGGGGGCCAATTCTCTCTTC. The chain uses TRBV6-5 and TRBJ1-2, with 12 bases lining up with TRBD1. Germline V gives CDR1 MNHEY, CDR2 SVGAGI. The CDR3 covers 12 residues.

V is TRBV25-1 and J is TRBJ1-2, with D maybe TRBD1 (5 bases). The CDR3 spans 12 residues. Trimming left V 10 bases short and J 6 bases short, with 15 bases between. Germline-derived CDR1 and CDR2 are MGHDK and SYGVNS. CDR3 sequence: CAISAGRDGYTF. In nucleotides, the CDR3 is TGTGCCATCTCAGCAGGGAGGGATGGCTACACCTTC.

This clone has a single count. This sequence joins TRBV29-1 and TRBJ1-1; D gene unclear. The CDR3 covers 14 residues. Trimming cost V 4 bases and J 1 base, with 13 bases left between them. Germline CDR1 SQVTM, CDR2 ANQGSEA. As DNA, the CDR3 is TGCAGCGTTGTTTGGCAGGTCGAGAACACTGAAGCTTTCTTT. Amino acid sequence: CSVVWQVENTEAFF.

As for this clone: Other DNA sequences of this sample code for an identical CDR3. V usage is TRBV10-3 and J usage is TRBJ1-1; a possible D gene is TRBD1 (5 bases). Trimming cost V 0 bases and J 6 bases, with 11 bases left between them. Germline values: CDR1 ENHRY, CDR2 SYGVKD. This CDR3 has 14 residues. The CDR3 loop is CAISESSGFPEAFF. CDR3 DNA: TGTGCCATCAGTGAGTCTTCAGGGTTTCCTGAAGCTTTCTTT.

The J gene is TRBJ1-2, the V gene TRBV10-3, with 8 bases aligning to TRBD1. Trimming cost V 7 bases and J 8 bases; bases outside gene matches: 12. Germline V gene data show CDR1 as ENHRY and CDR2 as SYGVKD. The CDR3 totals 14 residues. The CDR3 DNA sequence: TGTGCCATCACCCTGGACAGGGTCTTAGGGGGCTACACCTTC. Translation: CAITLDRVLGGYTF.